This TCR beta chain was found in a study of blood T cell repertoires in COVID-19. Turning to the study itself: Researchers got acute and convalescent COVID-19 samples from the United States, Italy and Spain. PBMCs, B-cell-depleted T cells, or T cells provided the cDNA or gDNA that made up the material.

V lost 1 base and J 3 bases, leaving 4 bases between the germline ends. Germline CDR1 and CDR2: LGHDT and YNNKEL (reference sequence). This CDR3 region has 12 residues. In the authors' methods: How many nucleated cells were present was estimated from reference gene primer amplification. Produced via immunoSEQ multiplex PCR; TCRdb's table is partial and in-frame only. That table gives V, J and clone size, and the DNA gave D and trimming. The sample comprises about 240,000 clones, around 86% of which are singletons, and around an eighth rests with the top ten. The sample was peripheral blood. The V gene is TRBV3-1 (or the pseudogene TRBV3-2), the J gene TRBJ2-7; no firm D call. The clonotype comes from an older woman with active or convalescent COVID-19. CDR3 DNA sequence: TGTGCCAGCAGCCAAGCTTACTACGAGCAGTACTTC. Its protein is CASSQAYYEQYF.